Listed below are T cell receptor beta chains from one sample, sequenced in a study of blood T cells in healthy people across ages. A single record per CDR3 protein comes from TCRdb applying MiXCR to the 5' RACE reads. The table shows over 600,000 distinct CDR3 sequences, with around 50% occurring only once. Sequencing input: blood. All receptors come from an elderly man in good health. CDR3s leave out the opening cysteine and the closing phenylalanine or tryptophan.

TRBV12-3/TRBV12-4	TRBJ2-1	ASSRYGLAGVSQF
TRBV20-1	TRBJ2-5	SAREIDEQY
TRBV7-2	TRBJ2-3	ASSLGLAGDTQY
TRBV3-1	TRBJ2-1	ASSLGTGQQF
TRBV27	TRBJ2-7	ASSFLAGNSYEQY
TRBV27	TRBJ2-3	ASSSLLIAEVDWDTQY
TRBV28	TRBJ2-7	ASSFGPPSGTYYEQY
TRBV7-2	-	ASSLSRATSYEQY
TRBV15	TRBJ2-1	ATSRDNREWNEQF
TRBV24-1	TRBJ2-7	ATSGGGRGADEQY
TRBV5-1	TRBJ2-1	ASSLDRENEQF
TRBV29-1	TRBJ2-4	SVRGTSDEAKNIQY
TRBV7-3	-	ASSLTSGSGRDEQY
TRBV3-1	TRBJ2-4	ASSQERTGINIQY
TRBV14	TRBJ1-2	ASSQDFGSNYGYT
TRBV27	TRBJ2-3	ASRPSGTRATDTQY
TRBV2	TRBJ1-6	ASSDGTENSPLH
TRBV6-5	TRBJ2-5	ASSYSTGAETRY
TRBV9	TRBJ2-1	ASSVADRTSGSYNEQF
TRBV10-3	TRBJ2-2	AISDSGRFHTGELF
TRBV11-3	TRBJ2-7	ASSLDPWSSYEQY
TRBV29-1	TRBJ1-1	SASGGRGTEAF
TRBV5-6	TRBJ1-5	ASSLGRNNQPQH